At least ten counts were recorded for the clone carrying this TCR beta chain. What it recognizes is unknown. TCRdb re-called the 5' RACE reads with MiXCR, one entry per CDR3 protein. This table has approximately 510,000 distinct CDR3 sequences, 20% to 25% appearing once. The entry originates in a study of T cells after yellow fever vaccination. Study-wide context: Fractions of low cell number were prepared using SMART-Seq v4 Ultra Low Input. Findings and caveats of the study: It was a weaker secondary response, yet one that peaked faster, at day 5 versus 15. A limited proportion of clonotypes was detected within both the CD4 and CD8 compartments.

In germline, CDR1 is SEHNR, CDR2 FQNEAQ (reference sequence). V lost 5 bases, J lost 0 bases, and 5 bases lay in between. The length of the CDR3 is 13 residues. The sequence was obtained from a man between 18 and 35 years old who received the YFV17D yellow fever vaccine. Here the sequenced sample was PBMCs, taken around 3 weeks after the first yellow fever vaccination. The chain employs TRBV7-9 and TRBJ1-5, with D unresolved. CDR3 coding DNA: TGTGCCAGCAGCCTGAATAGCAATCAGCCCCAGCATTTT. This encodes CASSLNSNQPQHF.